This T cell receptor beta chain was sequenced during a study of neurological immune-mediated disorders. Whole-study results and caveats: Levels of TCR clonal expansion peaked in HTLV-1-associated myelopathy and reached their lowest in multiple sclerosis, under those of healthy controls.

Time point defined: technical triplicate 1. Unsorted libraries were prepared from 2 million PBMCs that had been stored at -80 C. This clonotype was counted at least ten times. Its target is not known. The cDNA was generated through 5'RACE incorporating 10-nucleotide random UMIs. Whenever a sequencing run was performed, it yielded over 170 million TCR-beta sequences from 15-18 subjects. TCRdb ran MiXCR on the 5' RACE reads and lists one entry per CDR3 protein. The sample records about 38,000 distinct CDR3 sequences, roughly 11% being singletons. V lost 5 bases, J lost 0 bases, and 5 bases lay in between. The germline V gene has CDR1 SGHTA and CDR2 FQGTGA. CDR3 length: 13 residues.

Sequencing was carried out using PBMCs. The clonotype comes from a man aged 60-69 years with HTLV-1-associated myelopathy (HAM/TSP). The rearrangement joins TRBV7-3 to TRBJ1-3; D is ambiguous. The CDR3 spells CASSLASGNTIYF. The CDR3 coding sequence is TGTGCCAGCAGCCTAGCCTCTGGAAACACCATATATTTT. Looking up the rest from reference TRBV7-3 and TRBJ1-3 gives the full variable domain: GAGVSQTPSNKVTEKGKYVELRCDPISGHTALYWYRQSLGQGPEFLIYFQGTGAADDSGLPNDRFFAVRPEGSVSTLKIQRTERGDSAVYLCASSLASGNTIYFGEGSWLTVV.